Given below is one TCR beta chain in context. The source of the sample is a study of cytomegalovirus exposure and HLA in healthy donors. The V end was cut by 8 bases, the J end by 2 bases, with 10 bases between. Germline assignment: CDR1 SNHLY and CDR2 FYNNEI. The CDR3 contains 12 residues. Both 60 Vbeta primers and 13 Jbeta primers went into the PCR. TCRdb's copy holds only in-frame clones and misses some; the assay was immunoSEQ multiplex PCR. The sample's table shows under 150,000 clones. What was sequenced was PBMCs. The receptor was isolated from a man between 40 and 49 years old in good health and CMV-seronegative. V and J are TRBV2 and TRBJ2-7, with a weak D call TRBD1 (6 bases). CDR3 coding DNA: TGTGCCAGCCGGACAGAAGCCTACGAGCAGTACTTC. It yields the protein CASRTEAYEQYF.